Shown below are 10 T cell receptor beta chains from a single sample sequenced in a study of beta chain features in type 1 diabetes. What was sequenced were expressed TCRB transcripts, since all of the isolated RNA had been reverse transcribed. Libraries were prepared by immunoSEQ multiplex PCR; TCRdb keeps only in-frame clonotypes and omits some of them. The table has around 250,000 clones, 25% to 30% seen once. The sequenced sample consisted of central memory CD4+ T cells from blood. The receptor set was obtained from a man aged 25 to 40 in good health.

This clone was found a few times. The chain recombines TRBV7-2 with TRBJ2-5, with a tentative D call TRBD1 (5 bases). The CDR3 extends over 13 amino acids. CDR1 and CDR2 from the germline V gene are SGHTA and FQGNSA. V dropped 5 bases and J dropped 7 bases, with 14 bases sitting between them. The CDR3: CASSPDRKGTQYF. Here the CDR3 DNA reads TGTGCCAGCAGCCCAGACAGAAAAGGGACCCAGTACTTC.

Written as DNA, the CDR3 is TGTGCCAGCAGCTTAGCGGGAGGGCCCGGCAATGAGCAGTTCTTC. Translating it yields CASSLAGGPGNEQFF. The chain recombines TRBV11-3 with TRBJ2-1, with TRBD2 matching over 8 bases. Germline CDR1 is SGHNT and CDR2 is YENEEA. The V gene end was trimmed by 1 base and the J gene end by 6 bases; junction bases not matched to a gene: 5. CDR3 length: 15 residues.

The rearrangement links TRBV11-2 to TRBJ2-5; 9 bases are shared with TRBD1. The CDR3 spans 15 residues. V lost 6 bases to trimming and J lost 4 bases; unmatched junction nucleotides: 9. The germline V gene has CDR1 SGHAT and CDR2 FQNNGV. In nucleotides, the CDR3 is TGTGCCAGCAGACCCGGGACAGGGCGAGGAGAGACCCAGTACTTC. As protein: CASRPGTGRGETQYF.

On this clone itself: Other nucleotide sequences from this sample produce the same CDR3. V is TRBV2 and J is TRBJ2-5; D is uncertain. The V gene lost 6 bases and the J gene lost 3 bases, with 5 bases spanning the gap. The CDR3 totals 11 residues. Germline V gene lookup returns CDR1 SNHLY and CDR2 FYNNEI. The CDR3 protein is CASSGEETQYF. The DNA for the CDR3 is TGTGCCAGCAGCGGAGAAGAGACCCAGTACTTC.

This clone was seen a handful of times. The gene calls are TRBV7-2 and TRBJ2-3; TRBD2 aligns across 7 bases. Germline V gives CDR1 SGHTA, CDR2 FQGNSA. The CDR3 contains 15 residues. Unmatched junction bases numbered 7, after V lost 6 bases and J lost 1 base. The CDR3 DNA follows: TGTGCCAGCAGTTTATCGAGCGGGGGCACAGATACGCAGTATTTT. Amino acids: CASSLSSGGTDTQYF.

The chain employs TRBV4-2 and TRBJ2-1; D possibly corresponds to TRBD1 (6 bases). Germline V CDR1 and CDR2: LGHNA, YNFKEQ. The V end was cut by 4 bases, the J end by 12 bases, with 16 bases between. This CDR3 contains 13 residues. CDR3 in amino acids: CASSPYRDGLQFF. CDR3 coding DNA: TGTGCCAGCAGCCCGTACAGGGACGGCTTGCAGTTCTTC.

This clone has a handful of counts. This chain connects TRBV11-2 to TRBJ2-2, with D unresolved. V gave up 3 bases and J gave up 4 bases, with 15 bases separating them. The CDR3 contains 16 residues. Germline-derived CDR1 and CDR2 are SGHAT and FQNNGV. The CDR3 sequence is CASSFGLVGRTGELFF. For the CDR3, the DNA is TGTGCCAGCAGCTTTGGGCTAGTTGGTCGCACCGGGGAGCTGTTTTTT.

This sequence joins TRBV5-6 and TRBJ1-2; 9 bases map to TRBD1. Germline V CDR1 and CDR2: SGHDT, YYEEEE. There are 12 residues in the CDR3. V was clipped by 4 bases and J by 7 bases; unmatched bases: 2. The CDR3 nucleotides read TGTGCCAGCAGCCCGACAGGGGGTGGCTACACCTTC. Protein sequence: CASSPTGGGYTF.

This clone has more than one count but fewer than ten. CDR3 sequence reads: CASDTAGRNSPLHF. CDR3 nucleotides: TGTGCCAGCGACACGGCCGGACGGAATTCACCCCTCCACTTT. J is TRBJ1-6 and V is TRBV6-6, with D unresolved. Germline CDR1 reads MNHNY; CDR2 reads SVGAGI (reference sequence). The CDR3 has 14 residues. V was cut by 8 bases and J by 7 bases, with 15 bases left in between.

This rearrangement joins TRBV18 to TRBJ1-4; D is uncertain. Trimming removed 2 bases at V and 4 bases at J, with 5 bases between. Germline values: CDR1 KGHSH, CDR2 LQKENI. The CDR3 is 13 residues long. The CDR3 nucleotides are TGTGCCAGCTCACCAAATAATAATGAAAAACTGTTTTTT. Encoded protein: CASSPNNNEKLFF.